Listed below are T cell receptor beta chains from one sample, sequenced in a study of beta chain features in type 1 diabetes. TCRdb's table, derived via immunoSEQ multiplex PCR, lists solely in-frame clones and lacks some. The profile covers around 240,000 clones, with roughly 17% appearing a single time and 0.08% to 0.095% taken by the ten largest. Sequenced: naive CD4+ T cells from blood. These receptors came from a man aged 30-40 years with type 1 diabetes. The CDR3 runs from the conserved cysteine through the conserved F or W. Each record gives: clone size, V gene, D gene, CDR3 length, J gene, CDR3 DNA, CDR3 protein. D genes are given only for firm matches. Expanded clones are given a class, and other clones once, few, many or no size at all.

>few|TRBV30|-|14|TRBJ2-2
TGTGCCTGGTGTCGGATCCTGAACACCGGGGAGCTGTTTTTT
CAWCRILNTGELFF
>-|TRBV30|TRBD2|14|TRBJ2-1
TGTGCCTGGAGGGAGACTAGCGGGTACAATGAGCAGTTCTTC
CAWRETSGYNEQFF
>-|TRBV4-1|-|15|TRBJ2-1
TGCGCCAGCAGCCGGATCGACAGGGACTCGAATGAGCAGTTCTTC
CASSRIDRDSNEQFF
>-|TRBV27|TRBD1|15|TRBJ2-7
TGTGCCAGCAGTTGGGCGGGACAGGGGGGCTCCGAGCAGTACTTC
CASSWAGQGGSEQYF
>-|TRBV7-2|TRBD1|14|TRBJ2-2
TGTGCCAGCAGCGAGACAGGGGAGCACGGGGAGCTGTTTTTT
CASSETGEHGELFF
>-|TRBV6-5|-|12|TRBJ2-1
TGTGCCAGCAGCCCCGAAAACAATGAGCAGTTCTTC
CASSPENNEQFF
>-|TRBV29-1|-|12|TRBJ2-7
TGCAGCGTTCAGGAATCTAACTACGAGCAGTACTTC
CSVQESNYEQYF
>few|TRBV20-1|-|11|TRBJ2-1
TGCAGTGCTTCCGCCTACAATGAGCAGTTCTTC
CSASAYNEQFF
>-|TRBV4-3|-|19|TRBJ2-6
TGCGCCAGCAGCCAAGAAGCAGCGTTTCCCACCTCTGGGGCCAACGTCCTGACTTTC
CASSQEAAFPTSGANVLTF
>few|TRBV5-1|TRBD2|18|TRBJ2-3
TGCGCCAGCAGCTTGAAAGTAGCGGGAGGGCCGGGTACAGATACGCAGTATTTT
CASSLKVAGGPGTDTQYF